The clone carrying this TCR delta chain was observed a few times. Its antigen is undetermined. TCRdb's protein, taken from a much larger clone, differs from this DNA's translation at residue 14, likely owing to a read error; the protein displayed comes from the DNA. Gammadelta T cells were flow-sorted from PBMC into Vgamma9/Vdelta2+ and Vdelta2-negative populations for bulk analysis. TRG and TRD sequences were obtained from every sorted gammadelta sample. TCRdb reapplied CATT to the multiplex PCR reads. Of over 90,000 delta-chain clones in the sample, 0.8% to 1% were seen once. The source of the sample is a study of γδ T cells in repeated Plasmodium falciparum infection. Study as a whole: Malian children with intense seasonal malaria exposure were compared with matched Australian children. General study findings and limits: Compared with Australian children, Malian Vdelta2-negative repertoires seemed more clonal, less diverse, less shared. In Vdelta2-negative, largely Vdelta1+, gammadelta repertoires, repeated controlled infections appeared to drive clonal selection waves.

The CDR3 is 19 amino acids. The V end was cut by 3 bases, the J end by 3 bases, with 26 bases between. The germline V gene has CDR1 TSWWSYY and CDR2 QGS. The sequence derives from a pool of human donors (malaria-infected and uninfected, not separated). The chain has TRDV1 and TRDJ1; D is perhaps TRDD2 or TRDD3 (5 bases each). The J gene comes from matching the DNA to germline here; TCRdb lacks it. Sequencing was done on a sample of gamma-delta T cells from blood. The CDR3 DNA sequence: TGTGCTCTTGGGGACCCAAGTCCCTTCGGGAGGGGGTACGCCGATAAACTCATCTTT. Protein: CALGDPSPFGRGYADKLIF.